The rows below give T cell receptor beta chains drawn from one sample of a study of blood T cell repertoires in COVID-19. Assay used: immunoSEQ multiplex PCR; TCRdb lists only in-frame clones, some missing. The profile shows about 74,000 clones, around 82% of them singletons. The specimen sequenced was peripheral blood. The receptor source for this set is a human donor in a cohort sampled during active COVID-19. Both conserved end residues are part of each CDR3. Each record gives: V gene, clone size, J gene, D gene, CDR3 protein, CDR3 DNA. The D gene is left open where the match is weak. Where a row states a size, it is once, few, many or the class of an expanded clone; other rows omit it.

V gene: TRBV11-3; clone size: .; J gene: TRBJ1-5; D gene: TRBD1; CDR3 protein: CASSFHVDRGCNQPQHF; CDR3 DNA: TGTGCCAGCAGCTTTCATGTGGACAGGGGGTGCAATCAGCCCCAGCATTTT
V gene: TRBV10-3; clone size: once; J gene: TRBJ2-1; D gene: TRBD1; CDR3 protein: CAISELGQGYNEQFF; CDR3 DNA: TGTGCCATCAGTGAGTTAGGACAGGGGTACAATGAGCAGTTCTTC
V gene: TRBV5-1; clone size: .; J gene: TRBJ2-7; D gene: TRBD2; CDR3 protein: CASNVGAGGVYEQYF; CDR3 DNA: TGCGCCAGCAACGTCGGGGCGGGAGGGGTCTACGAGCAGTACTTC
V gene: TRBV18; clone size: .; J gene: TRBJ2-6; D gene: .; CDR3 protein: CASSPAGAGGANVLTF; CDR3 DNA: TGTGCCAGCTCACCAGCAGGGGCGGGTGGGGCCAACGTCCTGACTTTC
V gene: TRBV10-1; clone size: .; J gene: TRBJ1-3; D gene: .; CDR3 protein: CATGKDGNSGNTIYF; CDR3 DNA: TGCGCCACCGGGAAAGACGGAAACTCTGGAAACACCATATATTTT
V gene: TRBV5-5; clone size: .; J gene: TRBJ1-4; D gene: .; CDR3 protein: CASSSAVGGNEKLFF; CDR3 DNA: TGTGCCAGCAGCTCCGCGGTGGGCGGGAATGAAAAACTGTTTTTT
V gene: TRBV6-5; clone size: .; J gene: TRBJ2-6; D gene: .; CDR3 protein: CASAPRDSGANVLTF; CDR3 DNA: TGTGCCTCCGCCCCCAGGGACTCTGGGGCCAACGTCCTGACTTTC
V gene: TRBV10-2; clone size: .; J gene: TRBJ2-2; D gene: TRBD2; CDR3 protein: CASTRFREGNTGELFF; CDR3 DNA: TGCGCCAGCACTAGATTCAGGGAGGGGAACACCGGGGAGCTGTTTTTT
V gene: TRBV4-3; clone size: .; J gene: TRBJ1-1; D gene: TRBD1; CDR3 protein: CASSQEITGGTEAFF; CDR3 DNA: TGCGCCAGCAGCCAGGAGATCACAGGGGGAACTGAAGCTTTCTTT
V gene: TRBV30; clone size: .; J gene: TRBJ1-1; D gene: .; CDR3 protein: CAWVSGYSGTEAFF; CDR3 DNA: TGTGCCTGGGTGTCCGGTTATTCGGGTACTGAAGCTTTCTTT
V gene: TRBV19; clone size: .; J gene: TRBJ2-5; D gene: TRBD1; CDR3 protein: CASSLTGARQETQYF; CDR3 DNA: TGTGCCAGTAGTCTAACAGGGGCCCGGCAAGAGACCCAGTACTTC
V gene: TRBV14; clone size: .; J gene: TRBJ1-6; D gene: .; CDR3 protein: CASKMTAHSQESPLHF; CDR3 DNA: TGTGCCAGCAAAATGACAGCCCACTCCCAGGAATCACCCCTCCACTTT
V gene: TRBV10-3; clone size: .; J gene: TRBJ2-7; D gene: .; CDR3 protein: CASPLLRRKQYF; CDR3 DNA: TGTGCCTCCCCGCTTTTAAGGAGGAAGCAGTACTTC
V gene: TRBV2; clone size: .; J gene: TRBJ1-5; D gene: .; CDR3 protein: CASNFATSNQPQHF; CDR3 DNA: TGTGCCAGCAATTTTGCCACAAGCAATCAGCCCCAGCATTTT
V gene: TRBV5-1; clone size: .; J gene: TRBJ2-7; D gene: TRBD1; CDR3 protein: CASSPTLTGGSYEQYF; CDR3 DNA: TGCGCCAGCAGCCCGACCTTGACAGGGGGCTCCTACGAGCAGTACTTC
V gene: TRBV24-1; clone size: .; J gene: TRBJ2-1; D gene: TRBD2; CDR3 protein: CATSDFPSLAGSNEQFF; CDR3 DNA: TGTGCCACCAGTGATTTCCCCTCGTTAGCGGGAAGCAATGAGCAGTTCTTC
V gene: TRBV11-2; clone size: .; J gene: TRBJ2-1; D gene: .; CDR3 protein: CASSQGGIEQFF; CDR3 DNA: TGTGCCAGCAGCCAAGGAGGGATTGAGCAGTTCTTC
V gene: TRBV28; clone size: few; J gene: TRBJ1-2; D gene: TRBD1; CDR3 protein: CASSQEDRAYGYTF; CDR3 DNA: TGTGCCAGCAGCCAAGAGGACAGGGCCTATGGCTACACCTTC
V gene: TRBV4-3; clone size: once; J gene: TRBJ1-2; D gene: TRBD1; CDR3 protein: CASSHAGTGGVNGYTF; CDR3 DNA: TGCGCCAGCAGCCATGCCGGGACAGGGGGCGTGAATGGCTACACCTTC
V gene: TRBV7-9; clone size: .; J gene: TRBJ2-1; D gene: TRBD2; CDR3 protein: CASSLGGRAPNEQFF; CDR3 DNA: TGTGCCAGCAGCTTAGGCGGGAGGGCCCCAAATGAGCAGTTCTTC
V gene: TRBV28; clone size: .; J gene: TRBJ2-3; D gene: .; CDR3 protein: CASSPGQGLTDTQYF; CDR3 DNA: TGTGCCAGCAGTCCCGGGCAGGGACTCACAGATACGCAGTATTTT
V gene: TRBV6-5; clone size: .; J gene: TRBJ2-7; D gene: .; CDR3 protein: CASSINSYEQYF; CDR3 DNA: TGTGCCAGCAGTATAAACAGCTACGAGCAGTACTTC
V gene: TRBV27; clone size: few; J gene: TRBJ1-3; D gene: TRBD1; CDR3 protein: CASSLTGTETPGNTIYF; CDR3 DNA: TGTGCCAGCAGTCTGACCGGGACAGAGACCCCTGGAAACACCATATATTTT
V gene: TRBV27; clone size: few; J gene: TRBJ1-2; D gene: .; CDR3 protein: CASSWGRRGGYTF; CDR3 DNA: TGTGCCAGCAGTTGGGGCCGGCGGGGGGGCTACACCTTC
V gene: TRBV7-2; clone size: few; J gene: TRBJ2-7; D gene: .; CDR3 protein: CASDVVSEVGLEQYF; CDR3 DNA: TGTGCCAGCGACGTAGTTTCGGAGGTGGGTCTCGAGCAGTACTTC
V gene: TRBV5-5; clone size: .; J gene: TRBJ2-3; D gene: .; CDR3 protein: CASSLAISTDTQYF; CDR3 DNA: TGTGCCAGCAGCTTGGCAATTAGCACAGATACGCAGTATTTT
V gene: TRBV18; clone size: few; J gene: TRBJ2-7; D gene: .; CDR3 protein: CASSPTGNYEQYF; CDR3 DNA: TGTGCCAGCTCCCCTACAGGGAACTACGAGCAGTACTTC
V gene: TRBV10-3; clone size: .; J gene: TRBJ1-1; D gene: .; CDR3 protein: CAISESKGRGTEAFF; CDR3 DNA: TGTGCCATCAGTGAGTCGAAAGGGAGGGGCACTGAAGCTTTCTTT
V gene: TRBV6-1; clone size: .; J gene: TRBJ2-5; D gene: .; CDR3 protein: CASSEGPSRQETQYF; CDR3 DNA: TGTGCCAGCAGTGAAGGTCCTAGCAGGCAAGAGACCCAGTACTTC
V gene: TRBV15; clone size: .; J gene: TRBJ2-1; D gene: TRBD2; CDR3 protein: CATSSLRASGSFWEQFF; CDR3 DNA: TGTGCCACCAGCTCCCTTAGGGCTAGCGGGAGTTTTTGGGAGCAGTTCTTC
V gene: TRBV6-5; clone size: once; J gene: TRBJ2-7; D gene: TRBD1; CDR3 protein: CASSLDRGTDEQYF; CDR3 DNA: TGTGCCAGCAGTCTCGACAGGGGAACGGACGAGCAGTACTTC
V gene: TRBV3-1/TRBV3-2; clone size: .; J gene: TRBJ2-2; D gene: .; CDR3 protein: CASSQEQGTGELFF; CDR3 DNA: TGTGCCAGCAGCCAAGAACAGGGAACCGGGGAGCTGTTTTTT
V gene: TRBV30; clone size: .; J gene: TRBJ2-7; D gene: .; CDR3 protein: CAWSVPNGQKYF; CDR3 DNA: TGTGCCTGGAGTGTACCTAACGGACAGAAGTACTTC
V gene: TRBV6-5; clone size: .; J gene: TRBJ1-1; D gene: .; CDR3 protein: CASSYAGNTEAFF; CDR3 DNA: TGTGCCAGCAGTTACGCAGGGAACACTGAAGCTTTCTTT
V gene: TRBV5-5; clone size: few; J gene: TRBJ2-1; D gene: .; CDR3 protein: CASRTYNEQFF; CDR3 DNA: TGTGCCAGCAGGACTTACAATGAGCAGTTCTTC
V gene: TRBV19; clone size: .; J gene: TRBJ1-3; D gene: TRBD1; CDR3 protein: CASSPTGRDGNTIYF; CDR3 DNA: TGTGCCAGTAGCCCGACAGGGCGGGACGGAAACACCATATATTTT
V gene: TRBV6-5; clone size: .; J gene: TRBJ1-2; D gene: .; CDR3 protein: CASSSRDYGYTF; CDR3 DNA: TGTGCCAGCAGTTCTCGTGACTATGGCTACACCTTC
V gene: TRBV28; clone size: .; J gene: TRBJ1-2; D gene: .; CDR3 protein: CASSPPQGDYGYTF; CDR3 DNA: TGTGCCAGCAGTCCTCCTCAGGGTGACTATGGCTACACCTTC
V gene: TRBV6-5; clone size: few; J gene: TRBJ1-1; D gene: TRBD1; CDR3 protein: CASSYSGQGNTEAFF; CDR3 DNA: TGTGCCAGCAGTTATTCGGGACAGGGGAACACTGAAGCTTTCTTT
V gene: TRBV2; clone size: few; J gene: TRBJ1-4; D gene: TRBD1; CDR3 protein: CASSEGQGFEKLFF; CDR3 DNA: TGTGCCAGCAGTGAGGGACAGGGGTTTGAAAAACTGTTTTTT
V gene: TRBV11-2; clone size: once; J gene: TRBJ1-2; D gene: .; CDR3 protein: CASSFDSNYGYTF; CDR3 DNA: TGTGCCAGCAGCTTCGACAGCAACTATGGCTACACCTTC
V gene: TRBV5-8; clone size: .; J gene: TRBJ1-1; D gene: .; CDR3 protein: CASVGFRTEAFF; CDR3 DNA: TGTGCCAGCGTCGGTTTCCGAACTGAAGCTTTCTTT
V gene: TRBV7-2; clone size: .; J gene: TRBJ2-7; D gene: .; CDR3 protein: CASSLVGGRDYEQYF; CDR3 DNA: TGTGCCAGCAGCTTAGTGGGCGGGCGGGACTACGAGCAGTACTTC
V gene: TRBV21-1; clone size: .; J gene: TRBJ2-5; D gene: .; CDR3 protein: CASSILPGVEGPETQYF; CDR3 DNA: TGTGCCAGCAGCATTCTCCCAGGCGTAGAGGGTCCGGAGACCCAGTACTTC
V gene: TRBV11-3; clone size: few; J gene: TRBJ2-1; D gene: .; CDR3 protein: CASSLFSPSFYNEQFF; CDR3 DNA: TGTGCCAGCAGCTTGTTCAGTCCATCTTTCTACAATGAGCAGTTCTTC
V gene: TRBV6-6; clone size: .; J gene: TRBJ2-1; D gene: TRBD1; CDR3 protein: CASRQGAISYNEQFF; CDR3 DNA: TGTGCCAGCAGACAGGGGGCGATTTCCTACAATGAGCAGTTCTTC
V gene: TRBV4-1; clone size: .; J gene: TRBJ2-3; D gene: TRBD2; CDR3 protein: CASSRLAASTDTQYF; CDR3 DNA: TGCGCCAGCAGCCGACTAGCGGCTAGCACAGATACGCAGTATTTT
V gene: TRBV4-3; clone size: .; J gene: TRBJ1-1; D gene: TRBD1; CDR3 protein: CASSRFRGSAEAFF; CDR3 DNA: TGCGCCAGCAGCCGTTTCAGGGGGTCGGCTGAAGCTTTCTTT
V gene: TRBV19; clone size: .; J gene: TRBJ1-2; D gene: TRBD1; CDR3 protein: CASSQGQVNYGYTF; CDR3 DNA: TGTGCCAGTAGTCAGGGACAGGTCAACTATGGCTACACCTTC